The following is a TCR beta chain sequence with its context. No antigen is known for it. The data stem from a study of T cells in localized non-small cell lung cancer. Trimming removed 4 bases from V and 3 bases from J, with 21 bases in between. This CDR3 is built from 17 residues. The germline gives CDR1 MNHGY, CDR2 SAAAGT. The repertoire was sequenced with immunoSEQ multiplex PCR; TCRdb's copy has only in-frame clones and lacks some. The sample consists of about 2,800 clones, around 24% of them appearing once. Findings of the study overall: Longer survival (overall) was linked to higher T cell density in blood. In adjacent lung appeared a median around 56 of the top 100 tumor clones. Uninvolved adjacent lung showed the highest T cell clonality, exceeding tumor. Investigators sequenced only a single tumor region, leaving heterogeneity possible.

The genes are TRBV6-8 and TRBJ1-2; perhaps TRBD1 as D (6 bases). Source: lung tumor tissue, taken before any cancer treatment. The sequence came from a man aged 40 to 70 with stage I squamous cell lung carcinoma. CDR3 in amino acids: CASSFNKGGEVYYGYTF. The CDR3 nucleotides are TGTGCCAGCAGTTTCAACAAGGGGGGCGAAGTCTACTATGGCTACACCTTC.